This T cell receptor (beta chain) was retrieved from a study of T cell responses to AZD1222 COVID-19 vaccine. Study information: Pooling covered second doses at about 4 or about 12 weeks.

Findings and caveats of the study: Variant regions that are unmutated are reportedly the target of nearly half of spike-specific TCRs. Seropositivity was recorded at baseline in only a handful of AZD1222 recipients. The breadth and depth of Spike-specific TCRs increased once two AZD1222 doses had been given.

Details on this clone: The antigen remains undetermined. Its ends do not fully match the called genes, so a read error is possible.

The CDR3 consists of 12 residues. CDR1 and CDR2 (germline): LNHNV, YYDKDF (reference sequence). Measured with immunoSEQ multiplex PCR; TCRdb has only the in-frame clones, and not every one. The sample carries over 90,000 clones, around 83% recorded once. This chain connects TRBV15 to TRBJ2-7; either TRBD1 or TRBD2 may supply D (6 bases each). This TCR was recovered from an adult in good health. The sequencing here drew on peripheral blood, taken on day 0 of AZD1222 vaccination. The CDR3 nucleotides are TGTGCCACCGGAGGGGGACGGTACGCGCAGTACTTC. Translation: CATGGGRYAQYF.